Following are 20 T cell receptor beta chains from one sample sequenced in a study of cytomegalovirus exposure and HLA in healthy donors. PCR primers comprised 60 Vbeta and 13 Jbeta primers. TCRdb's copy holds only in-frame clones and misses some; the assay was immunoSEQ multiplex PCR. There are 150,000 to 250,000 clones in the sample, with 0.74% held by the top ten. Sequencing used PBMCs. These receptors all stem from a boy younger than 18 in good health and CMV-seronegative.

V is TRBV19 and J is TRBJ1-6, with 8 bases fitting TRBD1. V shed 7 bases, J shed 8 bases, and the junction held 10 bases outside the gene matches. The CDR3 is made up of 15 amino acids. The germline CDR1 and CDR2 sequences are LNHDA and SQIVND (reference sequence). The DNA of the CDR3 is TGTGCCAGTACCCCCGGACAGGGCCGGGATTCACCCCTCCACTTT. This codes for CASTPGQGRDSPLHF.

The rearrangement links TRBV29-1 to TRBJ2-6; D is ambiguous. The germline gives CDR1 SQVTM, CDR2 ANQGSEA. The CDR3 length is 13 residues. The ends were cut back, 0 bases at V and 4 bases at J, with 4 bases in the middle. The chain's CDR3 is CSVEDAGANVLTF. DNA for the CDR3: TGCAGCGTTGAAGATGCGGGGGCCAACGTCCTGACTTTC.

The chain uses TRBV5-6 and TRBJ1-1, with 9 nucleotides matching TRBD1. Looked up from germline, CDR1 is SGHDT and CDR2 is YYEEEE. The length of the CDR3 is 14 residues. J was trimmed by 0 bases and V by 4 bases; bases with no gene match: 1. CDR3: CASSGTGMNTEAFF. Here the CDR3 DNA reads TGTGCCAGCAGCGGGACAGGGATGAACACTGAAGCTTTCTTT. Supplemented by reference TRBV5-6 and TRBJ1-1, the full variable domain reads DAGVTQSPTHLIKTRGQQVTLRCSPKSGHDTVSWYQQALGQGPQFIFQYYEEEERQRGNFPDRFSGHQFPNYSSELNVNALLLGDSALYLCASSGTGMNTEAFFGQGTRLTVV.

The chain links TRBV27 to TRBJ1-6, with 10 positions matching TRBD1. The CDR3 is made up of 15 amino acids. The germline CDR1 and CDR2 sequences are MNHEY and SMNVEV (reference sequence). Losses at the gene ends were 4 bases for V and 8 bases for J; bases not matched to a gene: 5. CDR3 coding DNA: TGTGCCAGCAGTTCCTGGGACAGGGGAGATTCACCCCTCCACTTT. Protein: CASSSWDRGDSPLHF.

The chain couples TRBV2 to TRBJ2-1, with 8 bases aligning to TRBD1. J was trimmed by 6 bases and V by 3 bases; bases with no gene match: 7. Germline CDR1 and CDR2: SNHLY and FYNNEI. The CDR3 extends over 15 amino acids. CDR3 in DNA: TGTGCCAGCAGTGAGTCCAGGACAGGGTCCAATGAGCAGTTCTTC. Translated, it gives CASSESRTGSNEQFF.

V and J are TRBV5-1 and TRBJ1-2; 9 bases map to TRBD1. The CDR3 covers 13 residues. Germline values: CDR1 SGHRS, CDR2 YFSETQ. Trimming cost V 2 bases and J 8 bases; bases outside gene matches: 4. The CDR3 reads CASSLGTGRGYTF. CDR3 in DNA: TGCGCCAGCAGCTTAGGGACAGGGCGAGGCTACACCTTC.

The gene calls are TRBV27 and TRBJ2-7, with TRBD1 identical over 8 bases. Unmatched junction bases numbered 9, after V lost 3 bases and J lost 5 bases. The CDR3 totals 15 residues. Germline-derived CDR1 and CDR2 are MNHEY and SMNVEV (reference sequence). The CDR3 loop is CASSFVDRARHEQYF. The CDR3 DNA reads as TGTGCCAGCAGTTTTGTGGACAGGGCAAGGCACGAGCAGTACTTC.

The J gene is TRBJ2-7, the V gene TRBV27, with D perhaps TRBD1 (6 bases). This CDR3 has 13 residues. V lost 5 bases, J lost 3 bases, and 11 bases lay in between. Germline values: CDR1 MNHEY, CDR2 SMNVEV (reference sequence). The CDR3 reads CASSQQGVYEQYF. CDR3 in DNA: TGTGCCAGCAGTCAACAGGGCGTCTACGAGCAGTACTTC.

The chain carries TRBV14 and TRBJ2-6; D gene ambiguous. The ends were cut back, 5 bases at V and 0 bases at J, with 5 bases in the middle. CDR1 SGHDN and CDR2 FVKESK come from the germline V gene. This CDR3 has 14 residues. CDR3 coding DNA: TGTGCCAGCAGCTATCGCTCTGGGGCCAACGTCCTGACTTTC. Translating gives CASSYRSGANVLTF.

The rearrangement links TRBV5-6 to TRBJ2-1; 12 bases fit TRBD2. The length of the CDR3 is 16 residues. The V segment lost 4 bases and the J segment 6 bases; nucleotides outside the gene matches: 8. CDR1 is SGHDT, CDR2 YYEEEE, per germline. CDR3 sequence (DNA): TGTGCCAGCAGCCCCCTAGCGGGGGGGTTTTTCAATGAGCAGTTCTTC. This codes for CASSPLAGGFFNEQFF.

CDR3 sequence reads: CASRLTSGGTQYF. In nucleotides, the CDR3 is TGTGCCAGCAGACTAACTAGCGGGGGCACGCAGTATTTT. This chain joins TRBV6-5 and TRBJ2-3; 11 nucleotides line up with TRBD2. J gave up 9 bases and V 6 bases, and 5 bases lay outside the gene matches. The CDR3 runs 13 residues. Germline CDR1 MNHEY, CDR2 SVGAGI.

The rearrangement uses TRBV11-3 and TRBJ2-3; D not certain. The germline V gene has CDR1 SGHNT and CDR2 YENEEA. Trimming shortened V by 4 bases and J by 5 bases, and 10 bases separated the two germline ends. The CDR3 sequence is 13 residues long. CDR3 nucleotides: TGTGCCAGCAGCTCCAGGCTCAGAGATACGCAGTATTTT. Encoded protein: CASSSRLRDTQYF.

This rearrangement joins TRBV30 to TRBJ2-6; D gene ambiguous. The germline CDR1 and CDR2 sequences are GTSNPN and SVGIG (reference sequence). The CDR3 contains 14 residues. V lost 6 bases to trimming and J lost 4 bases, with 13 bases between them. The CDR3 nucleotides are TGTGCCTGTTCAGGTACATCCGGGGCCAACGTCCTGACTTTC. This translates into CACSGTSGANVLTF.

V gene TRBV19 combines with J gene TRBJ2-1, with 11 bases aligning to TRBD1. Germline-derived CDR1 and CDR2 are LNHDA and SQIVND (reference sequence). The trim removed 10 bases at V and 7 bases at J, leaving 6 bases unmatched. This CDR3 is built from 13 residues. The CDR3 nucleotides read TGTGCCACTGGACAGGGGGCGCCTAATGAGCAGTTCTTC. Protein sequence: CATGQGAPNEQFF.

The rearrangement joins TRBV25-1 to TRBJ2-7; D gene unclear. This CDR3 region has 12 residues. The germline V gene has CDR1 MGHDK and CDR2 SYGVNS. V was clipped by 1 base and J by 6 bases, with 7 bases between them. CDR3 protein: CASSEWAGEQYF. CDR3 nucleotide sequence: TGTGCCAGCAGTGAATGGGCAGGCGAGCAGTACTTC.

The CDR3 protein is CASSMDRPNTEAFF. CDR3 nucleotide sequence: TGTGCCAGTAGTATGGACAGACCAAACACTGAAGCTTTCTTT. V is TRBV19 and J is TRBJ1-1, with a weak D call TRBD1 (6 bases). Looked up from germline, CDR1 is LNHDA and CDR2 is SQIVND (reference sequence). Trimming pared 3 bases from V and 2 bases from J, leaving 10 bases between. The CDR3 has 14 residues. The complete variable domain, with remaining parts taken from reference TRBV19 and TRBJ1-1, reads DGGITQSPKYLFRKEGQNVTLSCEQNLNHDAMYWYRQDPGQGLRLIYYSQIVNDFQKGDIAEGYSVSREKKESFPLTVTSAQKNPTAFYLCASSMDRPNTEAFFGQGTRLTVV.

This chain joins TRBV11-2 and TRBJ2-5, with 8 bases identical to TRBD1. The J segment lost 0 bases and the V segment lost 5 bases, leaving 5 bases of the junction unmatched. The CDR3 runs 15 residues. Germline V gene sequence: CDR1 SGHAT, CDR2 FQNNGV. The CDR3 is CASSRPDRDQETQYF. CDR3 DNA sequence: TGTGCCAGCAGCAGACCGGACAGGGACCAAGAGACCCAGTACTTC.

The CDR3 sequence: CATRDRASPNSYEQYF. CDR3 DNA: TGTGCCACCCGGGACAGGGCATCCCCTAACTCCTACGAGCAGTACTTC. This rearrangement joins TRBV6-6 to TRBJ2-7, with 9 bases that match TRBD1. Trimming took 10 bases from V and 0 from J; bases not matched to a gene: 13. The germline gives CDR1 MNHNY, CDR2 SVGAGI (reference sequence). This CDR3 region has 16 residues.

The rearrangement links TRBV5-1 to TRBJ1-3; D unresolved. V lost 0 bases and J lost 3, with 4 bases in between. The CDR3 is 13 residues long. Germline assignment: CDR1 SGHRS and CDR2 YFSETQ. CDR3 loop: CASSLGSGNTIYF. CDR3 DNA: TGCGCCAGCAGCTTGGGTAGTGGAAACACCATATATTTT.

The chain combines TRBV13 with TRBJ1-1; possible D gene TRBD1, 6 bases. Between the trimmed V and J ends, which lost 4 bases and 4 bases, there was a span of 13 bases. Looked up from germline, CDR1 is PRHDT and CDR2 is FYEKMQ (reference sequence). The CDR3 extends over 14 amino acids. The CDR3 loop reads CASSSTGMGTEAFF. As DNA, the CDR3 is TGTGCCAGCAGCTCGACAGGTATGGGCACTGAAGCTTTCTTT.